A single sample gave rise to the 29 T cell receptor beta chains below, sequenced in a study of T cell responses to AZD1222 COVID-19 vaccine. Libraries were prepared by immunoSEQ multiplex PCR; TCRdb keeps only in-frame clonotypes and omits some of them. The top ten clones hold 2.5% to 4% of a sample with approximately 80,000 clones, over 75% of them seen once. The sequenced sample was peripheral blood, obtained 28 days after the second AZD1222 dose. These TCRs come from an adult who received the AZD1222 COVID-19 vaccine.

The chain has TRBV27 and TRBJ1-1, with 7 positions matching TRBD1. The CDR3 is 14 residues long. The V and J ends lost 5 bases and 3 bases, in that order; junction bases with no gene match: 6. Germline loops: CDR1 MNHEY, CDR2 SMNVEV (reference sequence). This chain's CDR3 is CASSTVDRYTEAFF. CDR3 coding DNA: TGTGCCAGCAGTACAGTGGACAGGTACACTGAAGCTTTCTTT.

The DNA for the CDR3 is TGTGCCAGCAGCCATGTTCGGGAGACCCAGTACTTC. Translated: CASSHVRETQYF. The rearrangement links TRBV3-1 (or the pseudogene TRBV3-2) to TRBJ2-5; D not certain. Trimming stripped 3 bases from V and 5 bases from J, with 7 bases between. This CDR3 spans 12 amino acids. Germline lookup yields CDR1 LGHDT and CDR2 YNNKEL (reference sequence).

The V gene is TRBV7-3, the J gene TRBJ2-4, with TRBD2 as a possible D gene (5 bases). The CDR3 length is 13 residues. V was shortened by 4 bases and J by 6 bases, with 10 bases between the two germline ends. Germline V gene lookup returns CDR1 SGHTA and CDR2 FQGTGA. This CDR3 reads CASSSGVSNIQYF. For the CDR3, the DNA is TGTGCCAGCAGCTCCGGGGTCTCAAACATTCAGTACTTC. The variable domain in full, completed from reference TRBV7-3 and TRBJ2-4, reads GAGVSQTPSNKVTEKGKYVELRCDPISGHTALYWYRQSLGQGPEFLIYFQGTGAADDSGLPNDRFFAVRPEGSVSTLKIQRTERGDSAVYLCASSSGVSNIQYFGAGTRLSVL.

This chain links TRBV7-2 with TRBJ1-5; D unresolved. Looked up from germline, CDR1 is SGHTA and CDR2 is FQGNSA. V lost 2 bases and J 8 bases, leaving 19 bases between the germline ends. There are 16 residues in the CDR3. The chain's CDR3 is CASSLSPTLPREPQHF. The CDR3 nucleotides are TGTGCCAGCAGCTTATCCCCGACGCTACCGCGGGAGCCCCAGCATTTT.

This clone is a singleton in its sample. The CDR3 spells CASSPAGQVTVSYEQYF. Written as DNA, the CDR3 is TGCGCCAGCAGCCCGGCGGGACAGGTGACAGTCTCCTACGAGCAGTACTTC. The chain uses TRBV5-1 and TRBJ2-7; the match to TRBD1 covers 8 bases. V shed 4 bases, J shed 0 bases, and the junction held 12 bases outside the gene matches. The germline gives CDR1 SGHRS, CDR2 YFSETQ. This CDR3 is 17 amino acids long.

This chain uses TRBV25-1 with TRBJ2-7, with 10 bases that match TRBD2. In germline, CDR1 is MGHDK, CDR2 SYGVNS. The CDR3 is made up of 15 amino acids. With V trimmed by 0 bases and J by 7 bases, 6 bases remained unmatched. The CDR3 sequence is CASSEYPLAGAEQYF. Written as DNA, the CDR3 is TGTGCCAGCAGTGAATATCCCCTAGCGGGAGCGGAGCAGTACTTC.

This sequence joins TRBV15 and TRBJ1-2; D perhaps matches TRBD1 (6 bases). The length of the CDR3 is 14 residues. With 3 bases removed from V and 6 bases from J, the gap between germline ends came to 14 bases. Per germline, CDR1 LNHNV and CDR2 YYDKDF (reference sequence). Here the CDR3 DNA reads TGTGCCACCAGCAGGGAATGGACAGCTAATGGCTACACCTTC. The encoded protein is CATSREWTANGYTF.

In its sample, this clone was seen a few times. The rearrangement uses TRBV7-8 and TRBJ2-3; D is undetermined. Germline CDR1 reads SGHVS; CDR2 reads FQNEAQ. The CDR3 totals 14 residues. V was cut by 3 bases and J by 2 bases, with 9 bases left in between. The CDR3 spells CASSLDRTTDTQYF. CDR3 coding DNA: TGTGCCAGCAGCTTGGATCGGACCACAGATACGCAGTATTTT.

The rearrangement links TRBV5-4 to TRBJ1-4; the match to TRBD1 covers 9 bases. CDR1 is SGHNT, CDR2 YYREEE, per germline (reference sequence). V lost 4 bases to trimming and J lost 0 bases; unmatched junction nucleotides: 4. The CDR3 contains 16 residues. CDR3 residues: CASSRDRVSTNEKLFF. CDR3 sequence (DNA): TGTGCCAGCAGCAGGGACAGGGTTTCAACTAATGAAAAACTGTTTTTT.

The chain couples TRBV5-5 to TRBJ1-3, with unresolved D. Germline CDR1 SGHKS, CDR2 YYEKEE (reference sequence). The CDR3 is 13 residues long. V lost 2 bases, J lost 2 bases, and 5 bases lay in between. Here the CDR3 DNA reads TGTGCCAGCAGCTTATTCCCTGGAAACACCATATATTTT. It translates to CASSLFPGNTIYF.

The rearrangement links TRBV5-1 to TRBJ1-1, with TRBD1 matching 7 bases. This CDR3 spans 16 amino acids. Per germline, CDR1 SGHRS and CDR2 YFSETQ. V shed 4 bases and J 1 base; nucleotides not matched to a gene: 10. The CDR3 DNA reads TGCGCCAGCAGCACGAATCCCGGGACAGCGAACACTGAAGCTTTCTTT. Translating gives CASSTNPGTANTEAFF. The full variable domain, its missing parts supplied by reference TRBV5-1 and TRBJ1-1, is KAGVTQTPRYLIKTRGQQVTLSCSPISGHRSVSWYQQTPGQGLQFLFEYFSETQRNKGNFPGRFSGRQFSNSRSEMNVSTLELGDSALYLCASSTNPGTANTEAFFGQGTRLTVV.

The chain is built from TRBV28 and TRBJ1-4; no reliable D call. V was shortened by 10 bases and J by 8 bases, with 11 bases between the two germline ends. This CDR3 is built from 11 residues. Per germline, CDR1 MDHEN and CDR2 SYDVKM. Here the CDR3 DNA reads TGTGCCACTGGAACGAGCGAAAAACTGTTTTTT. This gives the protein CATGTSEKLFF.

V gene TRBV3-1 (or the pseudogene TRBV3-2) combines with J gene TRBJ1-3, with no clear D. V lost 5 bases to trimming and J lost 2 bases, with 10 bases between them. Germline V CDR1 and CDR2: LGHDT, YNNKEL (reference sequence). The CDR3 covers 14 residues. The DNA for the CDR3 is TGTGCCAGCAGCACAGACCTAGCTGGAAACACCATATATTTT. Protein sequence: CASSTDLAGNTIYF.

CDR3 nucleotides: TGTGCCAGCAGCGTGGTACTGTCCTACGAGCAGTACTTC. Its translation is CASSVVLSYEQYF. The rearrangement uses TRBV6-2 or TRBV6-3 and TRBJ2-7; no clear D gene. V was pared by 6 bases and J by 1 base, with 10 bases between. Germline V gives CDR1 MNHEY, CDR2 SVGEGT. This CDR3 is 13 amino acids long.

This chain connects TRBV10-3 to TRBJ1-2; the D gene is possibly TRBD1 (5 bases). This CDR3 region has 13 residues. Trimming removed 6 bases at V and 4 bases at J, with 12 bases between. Germline V gene sequence: CDR1 ENHRY, CDR2 SYGVKD. For the CDR3, the DNA is TGTGCCATCAGGCCCGGGGGAACCTATGGCTACACCTTC. Protein: CAIRPGGTYGYTF.

The chain uses TRBV27 and TRBJ2-7, with 9 positions matching TRBD1. With 2 bases clipped from V and 2 bases from J, the junction kept 7 bases outside the gene matches. Germline V gene data show CDR1 as MNHEY and CDR2 as SMNVEV (reference sequence). The CDR3 loop spans 16 amino acids. This CDR3 reads CASSLLPGQGPYEQYF. The DNA for the CDR3 is TGTGCCAGCAGTTTACTTCCGGGACAGGGACCCTACGAGCAGTACTTC.

The gene calls are TRBV7-3 and TRBJ2-2; D is unresolved. The CDR3 spans 12 residues. The V and J ends lost 3 bases and 7 bases respectively, with 6 bases between them. The germline gives CDR1 SGHTA, CDR2 FQGTGA. The CDR3 reads CASSLPDGELFF. The DNA for the CDR3 is TGTGCCAGCAGCTTGCCAGACGGGGAGCTGTTTTTT.

This clone was counted once. The CDR3 nucleotides are TGCGCCAGCAGCCCGGCTATGGATACGCAGTATTTT. The encoded protein is CASSPAMDTQYF. V gene TRBV5-1 combines with J gene TRBJ2-3; no reliable D call. The germline CDR1 and CDR2 sequences are SGHRS and YFSETQ. V lost 4 bases and J lost 6, with 9 bases in between. CDR3 size: 12 residues.

The chain combines TRBV19 with TRBJ2-2, with D possibly matching TRBD1 (6 bases). The CDR3 length is 15 residues. Germline loops: CDR1 LNHDA, CDR2 SQIVND (reference sequence). With 1 base removed from V and 5 bases from J, the gap between germline ends came to 11 bases. The CDR3 loop is CASSIGAGATGELFF. In DNA, the CDR3 is TGTGCCAGTAGTATAGGGGCAGGGGCAACCGGGGAGCTGTTTTTT.

V and J are TRBV7-9 and TRBJ1-1, with 8 bases aligning to TRBD1. V lost 5 bases and J lost 0; bases outside the gene matches: 17. The germline V gene has CDR1 SEHNR and CDR2 FQNEAQ (reference sequence). CDR3 length: 19 residues. In DNA form, the CDR3 reads TGTGCCAGCAGCCATACTCAGGGGGCGAGCGGCTATTTGAACACTGAAGCTTTCTTT. Protein sequence: CASSHTQGASGYLNTEAFF. Full variable domain (rest looked up from reference TRBV7-9 and TRBJ1-1): DTGVSQNPRHKITKRGQNVTFRCDPISEHNRLYWYRQTLGQGPEFLTYFQNEAQLEKSRLLSDRFSAERPKGSFSTLEIQRTEQGDSAMYLCASSHTQGASGYLNTEAFFGQGTRLTVV.

This CDR3 is CSARPGFEQYF. CDR3 DNA sequence: TGCAGTGCTAGACCAGGGTTCGAGCAGTACTTC. The chain employs TRBV20-1 and TRBJ2-7; D possibly corresponds to TRBD1 (5 bases). The CDR3 runs to 11 residues. CDR1 DFQATT and CDR2 SNEGSKA come from the germline V gene (reference sequence). Trimming left V 2 bases short and J 6 bases short, with 8 bases between.

This clone has more than one count but fewer than ten. CDR3 sequence reads: CASSYDWGRGTEAFF. The DNA for the CDR3 is TGTGCCAGCAGTTATGATTGGGGAAGGGGGACTGAAGCTTTCTTT. J is TRBJ1-1 and V is TRBV6-5; TRBD1 might be the D (6 bases). The V end was cut by 3 bases, the J end by 5 bases, with 16 bases between. Germline V gene lookup returns CDR1 MNHEY and CDR2 SVGAGI. The CDR3 runs to 15 residues.

The chain couples TRBV30 to TRBJ1-1; 7 bases align to TRBD1. CDR3 length equals 18 residues. V was clipped by 4 bases and J by 1 base; unmatched bases: 18. Germline V gives CDR1 GTSNPN, CDR2 SVGIG (reference sequence). CDR3 DNA: TGTGCCTGGAAATCCTACAGACAGGGTAAGAGGCAGAACACTGAAGCTTTCTTT. Its protein product is CAWKSYRQGKRQNTEAFF.

The chain has TRBV11-3 and TRBJ2-7, with D possibly TRBD1 on 6 matching bases. Trimming stripped 4 bases from V and 0 bases from J, with 10 bases between. Germline loops: CDR1 SGHNT, CDR2 YENEEA. The CDR3 is 14 amino acids. The CDR3 loop reads CASSSGHSSYEQYF. The CDR3 coding sequence is TGTGCCAGCAGCTCGGGACACAGCTCCTACGAGCAGTACTTC. The full variable domain, its missing parts supplied by reference TRBV11-3 and TRBJ2-7, is EAGVVQSPRYKIIEKKQPVAFWCNPISGHNTLYWYLQNLGQGPELLIRYENEEAVDDSQLPKDRFSAERLKGVDSTLKIQPAELGDSAVYLCASSSGHSSYEQYFGPGTRLTVT.

This sequence joins TRBV11-2 and TRBJ2-7; no reliable D call. Trimming left V 4 bases short and J 7 bases short, with 14 bases between. The CDR3 runs 13 residues. The germline CDR1 and CDR2 sequences are SGHAT and FQNNGV. CDR3 in amino acids: CASSSHISAEQYF. For the CDR3, the DNA is TGTGCCAGCAGCTCCCATATTTCGGCAGAGCAGTACTTC.

The chain employs TRBV5-1 and TRBJ2-6; D perhaps matches TRBD2 (6 bases). Germline values: CDR1 SGHRS, CDR2 YFSETQ. Trimming took 3 bases from V and 18 from J, leaving 19 bases between them. The CDR3 loop spans 13 amino acids. The CDR3 nucleotides are TGCGCCAGCAGCTGGGACTCACAGGCACCAGGGACTTTC. Its protein product is CASSWDSQAPGTF.

The CDR3, as DNA: TGCGCCAGCAGCGGCGAGGGGTCCACTAATGAAAAACTGTTTTTT. Its translation is CASSGEGSTNEKLFF. The gene calls are TRBV5-1 and TRBJ1-4; D is perhaps TRBD1 (5 bases). The CDR3 contains 15 residues. The germline gives CDR1 SGHRS, CDR2 YFSETQ. The V gene lost 4 bases and the J gene lost 2 bases, with 12 bases spanning the gap.

This chain uses TRBV2 with TRBJ1-2; D unresolved. CDR3 length equals 15 residues. Trimming took 1 base from V and 4 from J, leaving 13 bases between them. Germline lookup yields CDR1 SNHLY and CDR2 FYNNEI. The chain's CDR3 is CASSEGQLPLYGYTF. The CDR3 bases are TGTGCCAGCAGTGAAGGGCAGTTGCCCCTCTATGGCTACACCTTC.

The rearrangement uses TRBV28 and TRBJ1-1, with D unclear. The CDR3 length is 15 residues. Germline CDR1 MDHEN, CDR2 SYDVKM. The ends were cut back, 2 bases at V and 4 bases at J, with 14 bases in the middle. CDR3 protein: CASSLIVRVSTEAFF. DNA of the CDR3: TGTGCCAGCAGTTTAATAGTACGGGTTAGCACTGAAGCTTTCTTT.